This passage covers 27 T cell receptor beta chains from one sample sequenced in a study of OX40 agonist ivuxolimab in advanced cancers. Assay: immunoSEQ multiplex PCR; the TCRdb copy retains only in-frame clones and omits some. This sample has some 95,000 clones, with more than 85% found just once. Specimen: CD4+ or CD8+ T cells sorted from blood, collected in a trial of the OX40 agonist ivuxolimab. The receptors here all came from an adult with an advanced solid tumor such as melanoma, head and neck, liver or kidney cancer.

The V call is TRBV6-6, the J call TRBJ1-1, with D possibly matching TRBD1 (6 bases). The CDR3 runs 13 residues. The germline V gene encodes CDR1 MNHNY and CDR2 SVGAGI (reference sequence). The V gene lost 5 bases and the J gene lost 5 bases, with 12 bases spanning the gap. The chain's CDR3 is CASSPRQVTEAFF. CDR3 in DNA: TGTGCCAGCAGTCCAAGACAGGTGACTGAAGCTTTCTTT.

The V call is TRBV7-6, the J call TRBJ2-2, with a possible D match to TRBD1 (6 bases). V was shortened by 0 bases and J by 5 bases, with 10 bases between the two germline ends. Germline V lookup: CDR1 SGHVS, CDR2 FNYEAQ. The CDR3 consists of 15 residues. The chain's CDR3 is CASSLAGQVTGELFF. The CDR3 nucleotides read TGTGCCAGCAGCTTAGCGGGACAAGTTACCGGGGAGCTGTTTTTT.

The genes are TRBV29-1 and TRBJ1-1; D not resolved. Germline CDR1 reads SQVTM; CDR2 reads ANQGSEA. The CDR3 length is 13 residues. V gave up 2 bases and J gave up 0 bases, with 7 bases separating them. CDR3 sequence reads: CSVELALNTEAFF. CDR3 nucleotides: TGCAGCGTTGAACTAGCGTTGAACACTGAAGCTTTCTTT.

The J gene is TRBJ1-6, the V gene TRBV6-1; D is undetermined. Looked up from germline, CDR1 is MNHNS and CDR2 is SASEGT. V lost 4 bases, J lost 13 bases, and 14 bases lay in between. There are 13 residues in the CDR3. DNA of the CDR3: TGTGCCAGCAGTGTAGGCAGTTCTGGTCCCCTCCACTTT. Protein product: CASSVGSSGPLHF.

V usage is TRBV5-1 and J usage is TRBJ2-7, with 12 bases fitting TRBD2. There are 14 residues in the CDR3. Germline V gene sequence: CDR1 SGHRS, CDR2 YFSETQ. J lost 6 bases, V lost 2 bases, and 3 bases had no gene match. DNA of the CDR3: TGCGCCAGCAGCTTTCTAGCGGGGGGGTCCGAGCAGTACTTC. It yields the protein CASSFLAGGSEQYF. Supplemented by reference TRBV5-1 and TRBJ2-7, the full variable domain reads KAGVTQTPRYLIKTRGQQVTLSCSPISGHRSVSWYQQTPGQGLQFLFEYFSETQRNKGNFPGRFSGRQFSNSRSEMNVSTLELGDSALYLCASSFLAGGSEQYFGPGTRLTVT.

V usage is TRBV5-8 and J usage is TRBJ2-7; a possible D gene is TRBD2 (6 bases). CDR1 and CDR2 (germline): SGHTS, YDEGEE. The CDR3 loop spans 13 amino acids. Trimming pared 4 bases from V and 0 bases from J, leaving 8 bases between. The CDR3 sequence is CASSRDFSYEQYV. DNA for the CDR3: TGTGCCAGCAGCCGGGACTTCTCCTACGAGCAGTACGTC.

The rearrangement links TRBV7-2 to TRBJ1-1; D is possibly TRBD1 (5 bases). CDR1 and CDR2 from the germline V gene are SGHTA and FQGNSA. Trimming removed 5 bases at V and 8 bases at J, with 18 bases between. This CDR3 is 14 amino acids long. This chain's CDR3 is CASSPSRAGTEAFF. CDR3 sequence (DNA): TGTGCCAGCAGCCCTTCGAGGGCAGGGACCGAAGCTTTCTTT.

The rearrangement uses TRBV7-7 and TRBJ2-7, with TRBD2 matching over 8 bases. The length of the CDR3 is 15 residues. Germline CDR1 reads SSHAT; CDR2 reads FNYEAQ (reference sequence). V shed 1 base and J 2 bases; nucleotides not matched to a gene: 4. CDR3 nucleotide sequence: TGTGCCAGCAGCTTAGATCCTAGCGGGCCCTACGAGCAGTACGTC. Its protein is CASSLDPSGPYEQYV.

This chain joins TRBV23-1 and TRBJ2-5; 7 bases are shared with TRBD1. TRBV23-1 is an ORF; its function is uncertain. The CDR3 is made up of 16 amino acids. V lost 2 bases and J lost 3; bases outside the gene matches: 9. The CDR3 sequence is CASSQRVRQGEETQYF. For the CDR3, the DNA is TGCGCCAGCAGTCAAAGGGTTCGGCAGGGGGAAGAGACCCAGTACTTC.

In this sample, this clone turned up once. The CDR3 region has the DNA TGTGCCAGCAGTCTTGGACAGACCTCTGGAAACACCATATATTTT. It encodes CASSLGQTSGNTIYF. The chain recombines TRBV6-5 with TRBJ1-3; D is possibly TRBD1 (6 bases). The CDR3 spans 15 residues. Germline CDR1 MNHEY, CDR2 SVGAGI. Trimming stripped 5 bases from V and 0 bases from J, with 11 bases between.

Only one count was recorded for this clone. This chain connects TRBV27 to TRBJ2-2, with D perhaps matching TRBD1 (5 bases). Trimming pared 3 bases from V and 9 bases from J, leaving 14 bases between. The length of the CDR3 is 14 residues. Germline lookup yields CDR1 MNHEY and CDR2 SMNVEV (reference sequence). In DNA, the CDR3 is TGTGCCAGCAGTTTCTCCCAGGGTTTCCGGGAGCTGTTTTTT. Translated: CASSFSQGFRELFF.

The chain uses TRBV10-3 and TRBJ2-1, with 11 positions matching TRBD2. Germline CDR1 is ENHRY and CDR2 is SYGVKD. The V and J ends lost 11 bases and 12 bases, in that order; junction bases with no gene match: 21. This CDR3 has 16 amino acids. This CDR3 reads CASIGTSGLGVFGQFF. CDR3 DNA: TGTGCCTCAATAGGGACTAGCGGATTAGGGGTTTTCGGGCAGTTCTTC.

Only one count was recorded for this clone. The chain joins TRBV29-1 to TRBJ2-5; maybe TRBD1 (5 bases). With 4 bases removed from V and 3 bases from J, the gap between germline ends came to 9 bases. The CDR3 contains 12 residues. Germline loops: CDR1 SQVTM, CDR2 ANQGSEA. The CDR3 DNA reads TGCAGCGTTGTAGGGGTAGAAGAGACCCAGTACTTC. This sequence encodes CSVVGVEETQYF.

This chain links TRBV7-3 with TRBJ2-1; D may be TRBD1 or TRBD2 (5 bases each). CDR3 length: 13 amino acids. The germline V and J ends were trimmed by 6 bases and 5 bases, with 11 bases remaining between them. Germline V CDR1 and CDR2: SGHTA, FQGTGA. The CDR3 coding sequence is TGTGCCAGCAGTCCGGGGACCAACAATGAGCAGTTCTTC. Translating gives CASSPGTNNEQFF.

The CDR3 loop reads CASGRSGKVNEQFF. CDR3 sequence (DNA): TGTGCCAGTGGCCGTAGCGGGAAAGTTAATGAGCAGTTCTTC. V usage is TRBV19 and J usage is TRBJ2-1; 8 bases match TRBD2. V gave up 8 bases and J gave up 7 bases; unmatched junction bases: 10. The CDR3 length is 14 residues. Germline lookup yields CDR1 LNHDA and CDR2 SQIVND (reference sequence).

This clone was detected only a few times. The chain combines TRBV5-4 with TRBJ1-1, with 7 positions matching TRBD1. Germline V gene sequence: CDR1 SGHNT, CDR2 YYREEE (reference sequence). The CDR3 length is 13 residues. After removal of 0 bases from V and 9 bases from J, the junction contained 5 bases not matched to a gene. The chain's CDR3 is CASSLVGTEKAFF. The CDR3 region has the DNA TGTGCCAGCAGCTTGGTGGGGACAGAAAAAGCTTTCTTT.

The chain uses TRBV7-8 and TRBJ2-3; the match to TRBD2 covers 11 bases. Unmatched junction bases numbered 6, after V lost 4 bases and J lost 3 bases. Per the germline V gene, CDR1 is SGHVS and CDR2 is FQNEAQ. The CDR3 spans 16 residues. Here the CDR3 DNA reads TGTGCCAGCAGCTCCACTAGCGGGGGTCATACAGATACGCAGTATTTT. This codes for CASSSTSGGHTDTQYF.

The CDR3 sequence: CASSLKRDTSTDTQYF. CDR3 nucleotides: TGTGCCAGCAGCTTGAAACGGGATACTAGCACAGATACGCAGTATTTT. The chain carries TRBV5-4 and TRBJ2-3; a possible D gene is TRBD2 (5 bases). Trimming cost V 1 base and J 0 bases, with 12 bases left between them. CDR1 SGHNT and CDR2 YYREEE come from the germline V gene (reference sequence). The CDR3 runs to 16 residues.

The chain combines TRBV5-4 with TRBJ2-5, with D possibly TRBD1 on 6 matching bases. The CDR3 spans 15 residues. Per germline, CDR1 SGHNT and CDR2 YYREEE (reference sequence). The V gene lost 4 bases and the J gene lost 4 bases, with 17 bases spanning the gap. The CDR3 DNA reads TGTGCCAGCAGCGGTTACCGGGACAAAGGAGAGACCCAGTACTTC. Its protein is CASSGYRDKGETQYF.

The chain recombines TRBV21-1 with TRBJ1-2; the DNA was not compared with TRBD1, the D call given in the table. TRBV21-1 is tagged as a pseudogene. There are 17 residues in the CDR3. CDR3 DNA sequence: TGTGCCAGCAGCACACAACAGGGGGGTCCGATGAACTATGGCTACACCTTC. It translates to CASSTQQGGPMNYGYTF.

CDR3 amino acids: CASSTGVNTEAFF. The CDR3 DNA reads TGTGCCAGCAGTACAGGGGTGAACACTGAAGCTTTCTTT. The chain couples TRBV28 to TRBJ1-1, with 7 bases fitting TRBD1. Germline CDR1 reads MDHEN; CDR2 reads SYDVKM. The CDR3 has 13 amino acids. With V trimmed by 5 bases and J by 0 bases, 0 bases remained unmatched. The variable domain in full, with the rest retrieved from reference TRBV28 and TRBJ1-1, is DVKVTQSSRYLVKRTGEKVFLECVQDMDHENMFWYRQDPGLGLRLIYFSYDVKMKEKGDIPEGYSVSREKKERFSLILESASTNQTSMYLCASSTGVNTEAFFGQGTRLTVV.

This clone has just a few counts. V and J are TRBV28 and TRBJ1-2, with TRBD1 matching 9 bases. The CDR3 contains 14 residues. CDR1 and CDR2 (germline): MDHEN, SYDVKM. Trimming took 6 bases from V and 8 from J; bases not matched to a gene: 10. The CDR3 is CASRGTGLLRGYTF. The DNA for the CDR3 is TGTGCCAGCAGGGGGACAGGGCTCCTAAGGGGCTACACCTTC.

CDR3 nucleotide sequence: TGTGCCAGCAGCCTGGACAGTGCTAACTATGGCTACACCTTC. The encoded protein is CASSLDSANYGYTF. The V gene is TRBV2, the J gene TRBJ1-2; D is possibly TRBD1 (6 bases). Germline CDR1 reads SNHLY; CDR2 reads FYNNEI. This CDR3 region has 14 residues. Between the trimmed V and J ends, which lost 6 bases and 0 bases, there was a span of 11 bases.

This clone was counted once. This chain joins TRBV19 and TRBJ1-1; possible D gene TRBD1, 6 bases. The CDR3 extends over 14 amino acids. Deletions cut 5 bases from V and 5 bases from J, with 15 bases between. Germline V gives CDR1 LNHDA, CDR2 SQIVND (reference sequence). The CDR3 DNA reads as TGTGCCAGTAGTGGTATACAGGGCTGGACTGAAGCTTTCTTT. Residues: CASSGIQGWTEAFF.

This clone was seen a single time. The J gene is TRBJ2-5, the V gene TRBV11-2; no definite D call. The CDR3 extends over 13 amino acids. Trimming removed 4 bases from V and 4 bases from J, with 10 bases in between. Germline CDR1 SGHAT, CDR2 FQNNGV. The CDR3 bases are TGTGCCAGCAGCTCCCGAGCCACAGAGACCCAGTACTTC. Translation: CASSSRATETQYF.

This CDR3 reads CASSRLALSTDTQYF. The CDR3 nucleotides read TGCGCCAGCAGCAGACTAGCGCTTAGCACAGATACGCAGTATTTT. The V and J genes are TRBV5-1 and TRBJ2-3, with 8 bases that match TRBD2. Germline V gene lookup returns CDR1 SGHRS and CDR2 YFSETQ. This CDR3 is 15 amino acids long. V shed 4 bases and J 0 bases; nucleotides not matched to a gene: 4.

This clone has only one observation. The chain couples TRBV30 to TRBJ2-1; 9 nucleotides match TRBD2. After removal of 3 bases from V and 6 bases from J, the junction contained 9 bases not matched to a gene. The CDR3 extends over 15 amino acids. Looked up from germline, CDR1 is GTSNPN and CDR2 is SVGIG (reference sequence). The CDR3 sequence is CAWRTGGRGGNEQFF. CDR3 coding DNA: TGTGCCTGGAGAACCGGCGGGAGGGGAGGCAATGAGCAGTTCTTC. The full variable domain, rest sourced from reference TRBV30 and TRBJ2-1, is SQTIHQWPATLVQPVGSPLSLECTVEGTSNPNLYWYRQAAGRGLQLLFYSVGIGQISSEVPQNLSASRPQDRQFILSSKKLLLSDSGFYLCAWRTGGRGGNEQFFGPGTRLTVL.